This TCR beta chain comes out of a study of blood T cell repertoires in COVID-19. Produced via immunoSEQ multiplex PCR; TCRdb's table is partial and in-frame only. In the table there are 450,000 to 600,000 clones, about nine tenths of which are singletons. V was trimmed by 4 bases and J by 0 bases, leaving 13 bases between them. Germline values: CDR1 SGHTA, CDR2 FQGNSA. CDR3 length: 16 residues. Recruits, aged roughly 18 to 90 years, lived in 20 to 30 US areas. Cohort allocation depended upon clinical history that participants reported. Cohort 3 donors counted as recovered after two negative PCRs, clearance, or resolved symptoms.

This receptor was obtained from a woman aged 18-29 years who had recovered from COVID-19. Sequencing was done on a sample of PBMCs or T cells enriched from blood (not recorded which). The V and J genes are TRBV7-2 and TRBJ1-3, with a possible D match to TRBD1 (6 bases). CDR3 sequence reads: CASSYGQTSSGNTIYF. For the CDR3, the DNA is TGTGCCAGCAGCTATGGACAGACGAGCTCTGGAAACACCATATATTTT.